This is a list of T cell receptor beta chains from one sample in a study of beta chain features in type 1 diabetes. Libraries were prepared by immunoSEQ multiplex PCR; TCRdb keeps only in-frame clonotypes and omits some of them. The sample has 620,000 or so clones, roughly 16% seen once; the top ten hold approximately 0.099%. Sequencing input: naive CD4+ T cells from blood. These receptors originate from a man younger than 35 in good health. Both conserved end residues are part of each CDR3. A D gene is named only where the DNA matches it firmly. Some rows have no size entry. The others give once, few or many, or a class for an expanded clone.

len	v_gene	d_gene	abundance	j_gene	CDR3nt	CDR3aa
16	TRBV9	TRBD2	few	TRBJ2-1	TGTGCCAGCAGCATCCTCCCGCGGGGGGCCTACAATGAGCAGTTCTTC	CASSILPRGAYNEQFF
13	TRBV7-2	NA	NA	TRBJ2-7	TGTGCCAGCAGCCCGGGGCTCTCCTACGAGCAGTACTTC	CASSPGLSYEQYF
12	TRBV5-6	NA	NA	TRBJ1-2	TGTGCCAGCAGCTCTAGGGACTCTGGCTACACCTTC	CASSSRDSGYTF
17	TRBV9	TRBD2	NA	TRBJ2-3	TGTGCCAGCAGCGTAGAGGCTAGCGGGAGGGCCACAGATACGCAGTATTTT	CASSVEASGRATDTQYF
13	TRBV7-2	NA	few	TRBJ1-1	TGTGCCAGCAGCCCCGGACGGAAGACTGAAGCTTTCTTT	CASSPGRKTEAFF
12	TRBV28	NA	NA	TRBJ2-5	TGTGCCGGAGGCGACTTGAAAGAGACCCAGTACTTC	CAGGDLKETQYF
14	TRBV27	TRBD2	NA	TRBJ2-3	TGTGCCAGCACTCGAAGCGGGGGGACAGATACGCAGTATTTT	CASTRSGGTDTQYF
17	TRBV7-7	TRBD2	few	TRBJ2-2	TGTGCCAGCGGACAGGGGACTAGCGGGGCGAACACCGGGGAGCTGTTTTTT	CASGQGTSGANTGELFF
16	TRBV7-9	TRBD1	NA	TRBJ1-4	TGTGCCAGCAGGCCAGGGGGCGAGAGGTCTAATGAAAAACTGTTTTTT	CASRPGGERSNEKLFF
14	TRBV30	NA	few	TRBJ1-5	TGTGCCTGGAACCAGCGACAGGGCAATCAGCCCCAGCATTTT	CAWNQRQGNQPQHF
15	TRBV5-5	NA	few	TRBJ1-3	TGTGCCAGCAGCTTGGCCGCAGTCTCTGGAAACACCATATATTTT	CASSLAAVSGNTIYF
15	TRBV14	NA	few	TRBJ1-6	TGTGCCAGCAGCCAAGAACAACAGTTAAATTCACCCCTCCACTTT	CASSQEQQLNSPLHF
20	TRBV4-3	TRBD2	few	TRBJ2-7	TGCGCCAGCAGCCAAGGCCGAGGCAGGGGACTAGCGGGAGCGCCCTACGAGCAGTACTTC	CASSQGRGRGLAGAPYEQYF
12	TRBV18	NA	few	TRBJ1-1	TGTGCCAGCTCACCACCTGTTGGAGAAGCTTTCTTT	CASSPPVGEAFF
15	TRBV6-1	NA	NA	TRBJ2-6	TGTGCCAGCAGTGAAGGTACGGCTGGGGCCAACGTCCTGACTTTC	CASSEGTAGANVLTF
15	TRBV19	TRBD1	few	TRBJ1-5	TGTGCCAGTAGTATGGACAGGGGGCGGAATCAGCCCCAGCATTTT	CASSMDRGRNQPQHF
14	TRBV29-1	TRBD1	few	TRBJ2-5	TGCAGCGGGACCGAACAGGGGGTTGGGGGAACCCAGTACTTC	CSGTEQGVGGTQYF